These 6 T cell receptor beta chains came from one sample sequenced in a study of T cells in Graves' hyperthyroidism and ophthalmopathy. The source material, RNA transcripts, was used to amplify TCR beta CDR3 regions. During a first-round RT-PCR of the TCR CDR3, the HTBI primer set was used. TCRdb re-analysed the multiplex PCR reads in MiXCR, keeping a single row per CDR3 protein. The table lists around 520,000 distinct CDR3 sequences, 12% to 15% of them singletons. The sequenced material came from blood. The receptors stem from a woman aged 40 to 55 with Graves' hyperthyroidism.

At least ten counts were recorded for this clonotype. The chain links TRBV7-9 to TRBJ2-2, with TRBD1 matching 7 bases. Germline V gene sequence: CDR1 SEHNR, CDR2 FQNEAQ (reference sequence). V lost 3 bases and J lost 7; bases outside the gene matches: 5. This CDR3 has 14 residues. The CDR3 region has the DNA TGTGCCAGCAGCTTCGAGGGGGCTGGCGGGGAGCTGTTTTTT. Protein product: CASSFEGAGGELFF.

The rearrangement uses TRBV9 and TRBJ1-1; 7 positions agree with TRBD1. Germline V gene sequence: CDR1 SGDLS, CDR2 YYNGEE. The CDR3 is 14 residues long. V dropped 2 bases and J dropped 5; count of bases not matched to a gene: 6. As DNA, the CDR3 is TGTGCCAGCAGCGTGACAGGGATCGCGACTGAAGCTTTCTTT. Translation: CASSVTGIATEAFF.

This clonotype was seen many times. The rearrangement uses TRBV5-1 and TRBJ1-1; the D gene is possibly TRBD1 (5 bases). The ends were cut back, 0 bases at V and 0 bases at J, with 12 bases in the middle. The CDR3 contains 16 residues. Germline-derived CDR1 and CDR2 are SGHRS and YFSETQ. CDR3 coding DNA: TGCGCCAGCAGCTTGGTGGGAGACAGTTTGAACACTGAAGCTTTCTTT. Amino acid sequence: CASSLVGDSLNTEAFF.

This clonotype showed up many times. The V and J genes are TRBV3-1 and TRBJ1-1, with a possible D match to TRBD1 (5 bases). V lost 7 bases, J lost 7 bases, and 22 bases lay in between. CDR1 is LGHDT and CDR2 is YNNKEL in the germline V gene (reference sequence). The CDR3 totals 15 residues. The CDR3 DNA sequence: TGTGCCAGCACCACGGTCATAGGGGATTCGGGTGAAGCTTTCTTT. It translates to CASTTVIGDSGEAFF.

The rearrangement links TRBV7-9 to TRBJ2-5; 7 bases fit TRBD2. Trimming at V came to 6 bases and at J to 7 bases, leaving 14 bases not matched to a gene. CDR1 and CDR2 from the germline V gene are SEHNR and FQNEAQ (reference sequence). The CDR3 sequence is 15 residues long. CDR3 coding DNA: TGTGCCAGCAGTTCTCTAAGGGACTATCCAGGGACCCAGTACTTC. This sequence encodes CASSSLRDYPGTQYF.

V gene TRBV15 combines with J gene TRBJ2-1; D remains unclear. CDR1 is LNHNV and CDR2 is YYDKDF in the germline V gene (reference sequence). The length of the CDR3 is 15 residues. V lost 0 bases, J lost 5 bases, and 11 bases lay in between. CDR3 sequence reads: CATSRDNGPDNEQFF. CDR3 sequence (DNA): TGTGCCACCAGCAGAGATAACGGACCCGACAATGAGCAGTTCTTC.